The rows below give T cell receptor beta chains drawn from one sample of a study of blood T cell repertoires in COVID-19. The repertoire was sequenced with immunoSEQ multiplex PCR; TCRdb's copy has only in-frame clones and lacks some. The data contain some 100,000 clones, 65% to 90% of them singletons. Material: PBMCs or T cells enriched from blood (not recorded which). The origin of the receptors is a woman aged 50 to 60 who had recovered from COVID-19. CDR3s include the opening cysteine and the closing phenylalanine or tryptophan. Each record gives: V gene, D gene, clone size, J gene, CDR3 DNA, CDR3 protein. The D gene is left open where the match is weak. Where a row states a size, it is once, few, many or the class of an expanded clone; other rows omit it.

TRBV4-1	NA	few	TRBJ2-7	TGCGCCAGCAGCCAAGAGTTAGCCTACGAGCAGTACTTC	CASSQELAYEQYF
TRBV6-6	NA	once	TRBJ2-5	TGTGCCAGCCTTGGGCACCAAGAGACCCAGTACTTC	CASLGHQETQYF
TRBV6-5	NA	NA	TRBJ1-6	TGTGCCAGCAGTTACCAGGGGAGATCACCCCTCCACTTT	CASSYQGRSPLHF
TRBV28	TRBD1	NA	TRBJ1-1	TGTGCCAGCACAGACAGGGGCCCTGAAGCTTTCTTT	CASTDRGPEAFF
TRBV10-3	TRBD2	NA	TRBJ2-3	TGTGCCATCAGTGAGTCTCTTGGACTAGCGGAGACAGATACGCAGTATTTT	CAISESLGLAETDTQYF
TRBV5-6	NA	NA	TRBJ1-3	TGTGCCAGCAGCTTGGCCCAAGGGGGTGGAAACACCATATATTTT	CASSLAQGGGNTIYF
TRBV7-2	TRBD1	NA	TRBJ1-2	TGTGCCAGCAGCTTGGTTTTGAGCAAACAGGGGGCATCTTCGGGAGGCTACACCTTC	CASSLVLSKQGASSGGYTF
TRBV19	NA	NA	TRBJ2-7	TGTGCCAGTAAACTCAACACCGAATCGGGGGAGCAGTACTTC	CASKLNTESGEQYF
TRBV5-1	NA	NA	TRBJ1-1	TGCGCCAGCAGCTTGGCAGGGAACACTGAAGCTTTCTTT	CASSLAGNTEAFF
TRBV27	TRBD1	NA	TRBJ1-4	TGTGCCAGCAGTGGGACAGGAGTCCATAATGAAAAACTGTTTTTT	CASSGTGVHNEKLFF
TRBV15	NA	few	TRBJ2-3	TGTGCCACCAGCATCCAGGGGCAGGGGAAGGAGAATACGCAGTATTTT	CATSIQGQGKENTQYF
TRBV11-2	NA	NA	TRBJ1-6	TGTGCCAGCAGCTTAGAAGGAGCGGACTTAAGGGCTAATTCACCCCTCCACTTT	CASSLEGADLRANSPLHF
TRBV6-5	TRBD1	NA	TRBJ1-1	TGTGCCAGCAGTTACTCGACAGGGAAGGGGAACACTGAAGCTTTCTTT	CASSYSTGKGNTEAFF
TRBV28	TRBD2	NA	TRBJ2-1	TGTGCCAGCAGTTTATTGGTAGCGGGGGGGCGGAGTGAGCAGTTCTTC	CASSLLVAGGRSEQFF
TRBV28	NA	NA	TRBJ1-2	TGTGCCAGCATCCAGGGTTTTGGATATGGCTACACCTTC	CASIQGFGYGYTF
TRBV7-3	NA	few	TRBJ1-3	TGTGCCAGCAGCTTAACCGCCGGGGGAGGAAACACCATATATTTT	CASSLTAGGGNTIYF
TRBV5-1	TRBD2	NA	TRBJ2-7	TGCGCCAGCCGAACTAGCGGCGCACCAGACGAGCAGTACTTC	CASRTSGAPDEQYF
TRBV24-1	NA	NA	TRBJ2-1	TGTGCCACCAGTGATAGGTGGCGGGCCCAATCCTACAATGAGCAGTTCTTC	CATSDRWRAQSYNEQFF
TRBV28	TRBD1	NA	TRBJ1-6	TGTGCCAGCAGCCCTAACGGGGGACAGGGCAATTCACCCCTCCACTTT	CASSPNGGQGNSPLHF
TRBV19	TRBD1	NA	TRBJ1-5	TGTGCCAGTAGCGGGACAGGGGGCCGTGAAGGCAATCAGCCCCAGCATTTT	CASSGTGGREGNQPQHF
TRBV2	TRBD2	once	TRBJ2-5	TGTGCCAGCAGTGAAGATTGGACTAGTTTACGAGAGACCCAGTACTTC	CASSEDWTSLRETQYF
TRBV19	TRBD1	NA	TRBJ1-6	TGTGCCAGTCGGGACAGGGGGAGTACACCCCTCCACTTT	CASRDRGSTPLHF
TRBV29-1	NA	NA	TRBJ1-1	TGCAGCGGCTCTGAGGGCTTCGGGGCTTTCTTT	CSGSEGFGAFF
TRBV28	TRBD1	NA	TRBJ1-3	TGTGCCAGCGTACAGGGGACTGGAAACACCATATATTTT	CASVQGTGNTIYF
TRBV20-1	NA	NA	TRBJ2-2	TGCAGTGCTAGTTGGGGGGCGAACACCGGGGAGCTGTTTTTT	CSASWGANTGELFF
TRBV7-2	TRBD1	NA	TRBJ1-5	TGTGCCAGCAGCCCTAGGCCCACGACAGGGCTTGGTCAGCCCCAGCATTTT	CASSPRPTTGLGQPQHF
TRBV28	TRBD1	NA	TRBJ1-2	TGTGCCAGCAGGCCCCAGGACAGGGGGCATTATGGCTACACCTTC	CASRPQDRGHYGYTF
TRBV30	TRBD1	NA	TRBJ2-2	TGTGCTTCGGACAGGCTGAACACCGGGGAGCTGTTTTTT	CASDRLNTGELFF
TRBV27	NA	NA	TRBJ1-2	TGTGCCAGCAGTTTATTGAGGGGGGAGGGATCGAACTATGGCTACACCTTC	CASSLLRGEGSNYGYTF
TRBV19	TRBD1	NA	TRBJ2-1	TGTGCCAGTAGTGCCACTAATCGAGGGGGCTCATACAATGAGCAGTTCTTC	CASSATNRGGSYNEQFF
TRBV7-6	TRBD1	NA	TRBJ1-2	TGTGCCAGCAGCTTAGCGGGACAGATCCATGGCTACACCTTC	CASSLAGQIHGYTF
TRBV7-3	TRBD1	few	TRBJ2-5	TGTGCCAGCAGCTTAACCCTGGGACAGGGGGAGACCCAGTACTTC	CASSLTLGQGETQYF
TRBV4-1	TRBD2	NA	TRBJ2-1	TGCGCCAGCAGCCCGATCCTAGCGGGAGCTACAAACAATGAGCAGTTCTTC	CASSPILAGATNNEQFF
TRBV27	TRBD1	NA	TRBJ2-7	TGTGCCAGCAGTTTAATTGGGGGGGGACAGGGACCCTACGAGCAGTACTTC	CASSLIGGGQGPYEQYF
TRBV10-3	NA	NA	TRBJ2-2	TGTGCCATCAGGGTCGGCGAGAGGGACACCGGGGAGCTGTTTTTT	CAIRVGERDTGELFF
TRBV7-9	TRBD1	NA	TRBJ1-4	TGTGCCAGCAGCCCCACGGACAGGGAAGAAAAACTGTTTTTT	CASSPTDREEKLFF
TRBV19	TRBD1	NA	TRBJ1-6	TGTGCCAGTAGGGGGGACAGCTCCTATAATTCACCCCTCCACTTT	CASRGDSSYNSPLHF
TRBV18	TRBD1	NA	TRBJ1-2	TGTGCCAGCTCACCGGACAGGGGGGCCTATGGCTACACCTTC	CASSPDRGAYGYTF
TRBV3-1/TRBV3-2	NA	NA	TRBJ2-4	TGTGCCAGCAGCCTCGGTCGAGAGGCTGGCATTCAGTACTTC	CASSLGREAGIQYF
TRBV7-2	NA	NA	TRBJ2-1	TGTGCCAGCAGCCCAACAGTGGACAGAAACAATGAGCAGTTCTTC	CASSPTVDRNNEQFF
TRBV6-6	TRBD2	NA	TRBJ2-1	TGTGCCACCAGACTAGCGGGAGGGCCTCATGAGCAGTTCTTC	CATRLAGGPHEQFF
TRBV28	NA	NA	TRBJ1-1	TGTGCCAGCAGTTTACCCAAAAGGGGCTCCCCTGAAGCTTTCTTT	CASSLPKRGSPEAFF
TRBV27	NA	NA	TRBJ1-5	TGTGCCAGCAGTTTAGTGCAGGGTGTGGCTCAGCCCCAGCATTTT	CASSLVQGVAQPQHF
TRBV2	NA	NA	TRBJ1-1	TGTGCCAGCAGTTTGGACACCCCTACTGAAGCTTTCTTT	CASSLDTPTEAFF
TRBV30	NA	NA	TRBJ2-1	TGTGCCTGGAATCCCGGGTCCCACTCCTACAATGAGCAGTTCTTC	CAWNPGSHSYNEQFF
TRBV19	TRBD1	once	TRBJ2-7	TGTGCCAGTAGTTTCGGGACAGAGGACGAGCAGTACTTC	CASSFGTEDEQYF
TRBV6-5	NA	NA	TRBJ2-7	TGTGCCAGCAGTACAGGGCGTGGCGAGCAGTACTTC	CASSTGRGEQYF